The sequence of this TCR beta chain was determined in a study of blood T cell repertoires in COVID-19. The wider study: Specimens from acute and convalescent COVID-19 originated in the United States, Italy and Spain.

Method: immunoSEQ multiplex PCR; TCRdb's copy keeps in-frame clones and lacks some. The sample yields 150,000 or so clones, 84% seen once. Losses at the gene ends were 3 bases for V and 3 bases for J; bases not matched to a gene: 8. The CDR3 has 17 amino acids. Source material: peripheral blood. The TCR sequence derives from a man aged 40-50 years who had recovered from COVID-19. The chain employs TRBV5-3 and TRBJ1-6; 8 nucleotides line up with TRBD1. TRBV5-3 is reported as an ORF; its role is uncertain. The CDR3, as DNA: TGTGCCAGAAGCTCCACAGACAGGGGATTCTATAATTCACCCCTCCACTTT. This codes for CARSSTDRGFYNSPLHF.